These 27 T cell receptor beta chains originate from one sample sequenced in a study of blood T cell repertoires in COVID-19. Sequencing was performed with immunoSEQ multiplex PCR; in TCRdb, only in-frame clones are kept and a portion is missing. The profile shows 100,000 to 150,000 clones, approximately 88% of them singletons. Sequenced material: peripheral blood. These receptors came from a woman aged 25 to 39 who had recovered from COVID-19.

This clone was counted once. The chain carries TRBV6-6 and TRBJ1-1, with TRBD1 identical over 10 bases. V dropped 0 bases and J dropped 3; count of bases not matched to a gene: 1. The CDR3 length is 15 residues. Germline CDR1 and CDR2: MNHNY and SVGAGI (reference sequence). The CDR3 region has the DNA TGTGCCAGCAGTTACTCAGGGACAGGGGACACTGAAGCTTTCTTT. It yields the protein CASSYSGTGDTEAFF.

The rearrangement uses TRBV11-2 and TRBJ2-1; no clear D. Germline assignment: CDR1 SGHAT and CDR2 FQNNGV. Trimming took 1 base from V and 2 from J, leaving 9 bases between them. The CDR3 sequence is 15 residues long. The CDR3 coding sequence is TGTGCCAGCAGCTTAGGGCCTGCCGCCTACAATGAGCAGTTCTTC. Encoded protein: CASSLGPAAYNEQFF.

V gene TRBV10-3 combines with J gene TRBJ1-1; TRBD1 matches at 8 bases. V shed 2 bases and J 7 bases; nucleotides not matched to a gene: 9. Germline V lookup: CDR1 ENHRY, CDR2 SYGVKD. CDR3 length: 15 residues. The CDR3 DNA follows: TGTGCCATCAGTGAGGGGACAACAGGGGGATTTGAAGCTTTCTTT. This encodes CAISEGTTGGFEAFF.

CDR3 protein: CASSFLPGQVNTGELFF. The CDR3 bases are TGTGCCAGCAGTTTCCTCCCGGGACAGGTGAACACCGGGGAGCTGTTTTTT. The chain combines TRBV27 with TRBJ2-2; TRBD1 agrees at 8 bases. Germline CDR1 MNHEY, CDR2 SMNVEV (reference sequence). The CDR3 has 17 residues. Trimming took 3 bases from V and 1 from J; bases not matched to a gene: 7.

V gene TRBV15 combines with J gene TRBJ2-5, with 8 bases fitting TRBD2. Trimming cost V 3 bases and J 7 bases; bases outside gene matches: 7. The length of the CDR3 is 14 residues. The germline CDR1 and CDR2 sequences are LNHNV and YYDKDF (reference sequence). The CDR3 coding sequence is TGTGCCACCAGCAGCGGGGGGGTAGAAGGGACCCAGTACTTC. Residues: CATSSGGVEGTQYF.

The chain links TRBV20-1 to TRBJ2-3, with D possibly TRBD2 on 5 matching bases. The CDR3 is made up of 11 amino acids. Germline V gene sequence: CDR1 DFQATT, CDR2 SNEGSKA (reference sequence). Deletions cut 4 bases from V and 8 bases from J, with 10 bases between. CDR3 protein: CSATSRGTQYF. The CDR3 DNA is TGCAGTGCTACCTCCCGGGGTACGCAGTATTTT.

This sequence joins TRBV25-1 and TRBJ1-2; no clear D gene. The CDR3 is 13 amino acids. Trimming took 4 bases from V and 3 from J, leaving 9 bases between them. CDR1 and CDR2 from the germline V gene are MGHDK and SYGVNS. The CDR3 coding sequence is TGTGCCAGCAGTGCGCGGGGTGACTATGGCTACACCTTC. Translated, it gives CASSARGDYGYTF.

This chain uses TRBV5-8 with TRBJ2-7; 12 nucleotides match TRBD2. The CDR3 has 16 residues. V dropped 0 bases and J dropped 5; count of bases not matched to a gene: 6. Germline CDR1 and CDR2: SGHTS and YDEGEE. CDR3 sequence (DNA): TGTGCCAGCAGCTTGGGCCTAGCGGGAGGGGAAGACGAGCAGTACTTC. Translated, it gives CASSLGLAGGEDEQYF.

The rearrangement uses TRBV27 and TRBJ1-1, with 11 bases aligning to TRBD1. The CDR3 loop spans 16 amino acids. The V segment lost 6 bases and the J segment 4 bases; nucleotides outside the gene matches: 10. Germline V gives CDR1 MNHEY, CDR2 SMNVEV (reference sequence). The CDR3 reads CASSPWTGGAGTEAFF. In DNA, the CDR3 is TGTGCCAGCAGCCCCTGGACAGGGGGCGCAGGCACTGAAGCTTTCTTT.

The chain uses TRBV3-1 (or the pseudogene TRBV3-2) and TRBJ1-3; D is uncertain. From germline, CDR1 is LGHDT and CDR2 YNNKEL (reference sequence). CDR3 size: 15 residues. V lost 1 base and J 3 bases, leaving 10 bases between the germline ends. The CDR3 loop is CASSQVSGGGNTIYF. The CDR3 coding sequence is TGTGCCAGCAGCCAAGTGTCGGGAGGTGGAAACACCATATATTTT.

This chain connects TRBV9 to TRBJ1-3, with D perhaps matching TRBD1 (5 bases). V was trimmed by 1 base and J by 2 bases, leaving 10 bases between them. This CDR3 has 15 residues. Germline V gene data show CDR1 as SGDLS and CDR2 as YYNGEE. The CDR3 here is CASSVSSGPGNTIYF. CDR3 DNA: TGTGCCAGCAGCGTAAGCTCAGGGCCTGGAAACACCATATATTTT.

The rearrangement uses TRBV19 and TRBJ1-5; D is perhaps TRBD1 (6 bases). The CDR3 runs to 15 residues. Per the germline V gene, CDR1 is LNHDA and CDR2 is SQIVND (reference sequence). V shed 3 bases and J shed 8 bases, with 17 bases lying between them. The CDR3 loop reads CASSMGSGAEKPQHF. The CDR3 DNA reads as TGTGCCAGTAGTATGGGATCAGGGGCTGAGAAGCCCCAGCATTTT. Variable domain in full (rest from reference TRBV19 and TRBJ1-5): DGGITQSPKYLFRKEGQNVTLSCEQNLNHDAMYWYRQDPGQGLRLIYYSQIVNDFQKGDIAEGYSVSREKKESFPLTVTSAQKNPTAFYLCASSMGSGAEKPQHFGDGTRLSIL.

The rearrangement joins TRBV7-3 to TRBJ2-2; unclear D gene. CDR3 length equals 15 residues. The V gene lost 5 bases and the J gene lost 1 base, with 11 bases spanning the gap. The germline CDR1 and CDR2 sequences are SGHTA and FQGTGA. This CDR3 reads CASSLGPGNTGELFF. The CDR3 nucleotides read TGTGCCAGCAGCCTCGGCCCAGGGAACACCGGGGAGCTGTTTTTT.

The V call is TRBV11-3, the J call TRBJ2-1; 10 positions agree with TRBD1. The trim removed 5 bases at V and 8 bases at J, leaving 6 bases unmatched. The CDR3 covers 14 residues. Germline lookup yields CDR1 SGHNT and CDR2 YENEEA. CDR3 in amino acids: CASSPGTGDYEQFF. The CDR3 DNA follows: TGTGCCAGCAGCCCCGGGACAGGGGATTATGAGCAGTTCTTC.

The sample holds a few counts of this clone. The rearrangement joins TRBV9 to TRBJ1-2, with a tentative D call TRBD1 (6 bases). V gave up 4 bases and J gave up 5 bases, with 15 bases separating them. This CDR3 has 14 residues. Germline V gene data show CDR1 as SGDLS and CDR2 as YYNGEE. CDR3 residues: CASSPGQLLYGYTF. The CDR3 DNA reads as TGTGCCAGCAGCCCAGGACAGCTACTTTATGGCTACACCTTC.

CDR3 in amino acids: CARSLDLLGTGQGVAKRNQPQHF. CDR3 nucleotide sequence: TGTGCCAGAAGCTTAGATCTGTTAGGGACAGGGCAGGGGGTCGCTAAGAGGAATCAGCCCCAGCATTTT. This rearrangement joins TRBV7-5 to TRBJ1-5; no check of the table's D call, TRBD1, against the DNA was made. TRBV7-5 is designated a pseudogene. The CDR3 totals 23 residues.

The V and J genes are TRBV6-1 and TRBJ2-7, with D perhaps TRBD1 (6 bases). The CDR3 is 16 residues long. With 4 bases removed from V and 0 bases from J, the gap between germline ends came to 16 bases. Per the germline V gene, CDR1 is MNHNS and CDR2 is SASEGT. Written as DNA, the CDR3 is TGTGCCAGCAGTGCTTACACAGGGACCCTCTCCTACGAGCAGTACTTC. Amino acid sequence: CASSAYTGTLSYEQYF.

The V gene is TRBV5-1, the J gene TRBJ2-7; 7 positions match TRBD1. The V and J ends lost 2 bases and 3 bases, in that order; junction bases with no gene match: 8. The germline gives CDR1 SGHRS, CDR2 YFSETQ. The CDR3 is 15 amino acids. CDR3 in DNA: TGCGCCAGCAGCTTAAGACAGGGCCCAATCTACGAGCAGTACTTC. The encoded protein is CASSLRQGPIYEQYF.

This chain connects TRBV7-8 to TRBJ2-1; D possibly corresponds to TRBD2 (6 bases). Trimming took 2 bases from V and 6 from J, leaving 11 bases between them. The CDR3 consists of 14 residues. Germline V gene data show CDR1 as SGHVS and CDR2 as FQNEAQ. Written as DNA, the CDR3 is TGTGCCAGCAGCTTACGCCGGGAGCGCAATGAGCAGTTCTTC. This sequence encodes CASSLRRERNEQFF. The variable domain in full, with the rest retrieved from reference TRBV7-8 and TRBJ2-1, is GAGVSQSPRYKVAKRGQDVALRCDPISGHVSLFWYQQALGQGPEFLTYFQNEAQLDKSGLPSDRFFAERPEGSVSTLKIQRTQQEDSAVYLCASSLRRERNEQFFGPGTRLTVL.

The V gene is TRBV3-1 (or the pseudogene TRBV3-2), the J gene TRBJ2-7; the D gene is possibly TRBD2 (5 bases). Germline lookup yields CDR1 LGHDT and CDR2 YNNKEL (reference sequence). Trimming removed 1 base from V and 2 bases from J, with 18 bases in between. The CDR3 spans 17 residues. CDR3 protein: CASSQGRVWRAPYEQYF. The CDR3 DNA sequence: TGTGCCAGCAGCCAAGGAAGAGTGTGGCGGGCCCCCTACGAGCAGTACTTC.

This clone showed up just a few times. The rearrangement joins TRBV12-5 to TRBJ2-1; 8 nucleotides line up with TRBD1. The CDR3 runs to 15 residues. Looked up from germline, CDR1 is LGHNT and CDR2 is FRNRAP. V lost 3 bases and J lost 3; bases outside the gene matches: 4. The CDR3 DNA is TGTGCTAGTGGTTTAGACAGGGGAGTCTACAATGAGCAGTTCTTC. Protein sequence: CASGLDRGVYNEQFF. Combining the CDR3 with reference TRBV12-5 and TRBJ2-1 gives the whole variable domain DARVTQTPRHKVTEMGQEVTMRCQPILGHNTVFWYRQTMMQGLELLAYFRNRAPLDDSGMPKDRFSAEMPDATLATLKIQPSEPRDSAVYFCASGLDRGVYNEQFFGPGTRLTVL.

V gene TRBV7-9 combines with J gene TRBJ1-1; no firm D call. This CDR3 comprises 14 residues. CDR1 SEHNR and CDR2 FQNEAQ come from the germline V gene (reference sequence). The V end was cut by 4 bases, the J end by 1 base, with 10 bases between. The CDR3 DNA reads TGTGCCAGCAGCTATTGGGCCCCGAACACTGAAGCTTTCTTT. Protein sequence: CASSYWAPNTEAFF.

The chain is built from TRBV11-3 and TRBJ2-1; D is perhaps TRBD2 (6 bases). The germline V gene encodes CDR1 SGHNT and CDR2 YENEEA. V lost 3 bases and J 7 bases, leaving 7 bases between the germline ends. The CDR3 contains 12 residues. This CDR3 is CASSFSGNEQFF. The CDR3 DNA sequence: TGTGCCAGCAGCTTTAGCGGTAATGAGCAGTTCTTC. Full variable domain (outside the CDR3, taken from reference TRBV11-3 and TRBJ2-1): EAGVVQSPRYKIIEKKQPVAFWCNPISGHNTLYWYLQNLGQGPELLIRYENEEAVDDSQLPKDRFSAERLKGVDSTLKIQPAELGDSAVYLCASSFSGNEQFFGPGTRLTVL.

The chain combines TRBV6-5 with TRBJ2-1, with 8 bases matching TRBD2. Germline V gene lookup returns CDR1 MNHEY and CDR2 SVGAGI. Unmatched junction bases numbered 9, after V lost 6 bases and J lost 5 bases. The CDR3 is 15 residues long. The chain's CDR3 is CASSFSGSRNNEQFF. As DNA, the CDR3 is TGTGCCAGCAGCTTCAGCGGGAGCAGGAACAATGAGCAGTTCTTC.

The V and J genes are TRBV7-9 and TRBJ2-3; TRBD2 aligns across 9 bases. CDR1 is SEHNR and CDR2 is FQNEAQ in the germline V gene (reference sequence). This CDR3 has 19 residues. After removal of 1 base from V and 0 bases from J, the junction contained 11 bases not matched to a gene. The CDR3: CASSLGGAAGGPSTDTQYF. DNA of the CDR3: TGTGCCAGCAGCTTAGGAGGGGCAGCGGGAGGCCCTAGCACAGATACGCAGTATTTT. Supplemented by reference TRBV7-9 and TRBJ2-3, the full variable domain reads DTGVSQNPRHKITKRGQNVTFRCDPISEHNRLYWYRQTLGQGPEFLTYFQNEAQLEKSRLLSDRFSAERPKGSFSTLEIQRTEQGDSAMYLCASSLGGAAGGPSTDTQYFGPGTRLTVL.

V and J are TRBV18 and TRBJ2-5; the match to TRBD1 covers 9 bases. Germline V gene data show CDR1 as KGHSH and CDR2 as LQKENI. CDR3 length equals 18 residues. The V gene end was trimmed by 6 bases and the J gene end by 3 bases; junction bases not matched to a gene: 17. The CDR3 DNA sequence: TGTGCCAGCTCCCAATCCCGGGACAGGGTGGTCAGTAAAGAGACCCAGTACTTC. Its translation is CASSQSRDRVVSKETQYF.

Only one count was recorded for this clone. This chain connects TRBV6-2 or TRBV6-3 to TRBJ2-7; weak D call: TRBD2 (5 bases). CDR3 length equals 15 residues. Germline CDR1 and CDR2: MNHEY and SVGEGT. V was pared by 2 bases and J by 2 bases, with 13 bases between. The DNA of the CDR3 is TGTGCCAGCAGTTACGAGGGCGGTCCGACCTACGAGCAGTACTTC. Translating it yields CASSYEGGPTYEQYF.